This TCR beta chain appears in the sequencing data of a study of blood T cell repertoires in COVID-19 (dated by TCRdb to 2020 to 2021). Study-wide context: The collaborator samples originated in the United States, Italy and Spain and spanned the acute and convalescent phases of COVID-19. The samples were drawn from two sources: the first 160 participants of the ongoing ImmuneRACE study, and about 1,300 subjects contributed by 6 global collaborators. The repertoires were released in a freely available public database intended as a resource for research on the immune response to SARS-CoV-2. Sample metadata almost always included a de-identified subject ID, COVID-19 status, age in years and sex. Deeply sampled blood TCRbeta repertoires from subjects exposed to, actively infected with, or recovered from COVID-19 were included in the dataset. Where available, HLA class I and class II types were taken from metadata supplied by the sample provider and were not determined by assay-based typing. The material from the prospective study consisted of cDNA or gDNA derived from T cells, B-cell-depleted T cells, or PBMCs. Overall study results and their limits: How much clinical and demographic metadata was included differed by source and by participant, and the metadata was provided uncurated.

With regard to this clone: Its antigen is unknown. A junction end diverges from the germline sequence, so it may reflect a read error.

As encoded in the germline V gene (reference sequence), CDR1 is LNHNV while CDR2 is YYDKDF. CDR3 length: 15 amino acids, cysteine to phenylalanine. Just CDR3 DNA is preserved here, 45 bases in frame from base 1. Each collaborating institution followed its own protocols to collect whole blood in K2EDTA tubes. For TCRbeta analysis, collaborator samples were shipped as frozen whole blood, as isolated PBMCs, or as DNA extracted from either sample type. TCRbeta CDR3 regions were amplified from genomic DNA using the immunoSEQ Assay, a bias-controlled multiplex PCR. Per the original workflow: Nucleated cell counts per sample were estimated from amplification of reference gene primers within the assay. To quantify the absolute abundance of each unique TCRbeta CDR3 rearrangement, sequence reads were collapsed and filtered. Productive Simpson clonality was computed per sample as the square root of Simpson's diversity index over productive rearrangements. What TCRdb holds here is the immuneACCESS table cut down to in-frame rearrangements. Part of the clones is not present; checked against another copy, under half of the missing clones reflect an unresolved V gene, and the others are unexplained. D and trimming come from the DNA, and the V and J calls and clone size come from that table. The sample records around 700,000 clones, more than 80% of which are singletons. Roughly 0.25% of the sample goes to the ten largest clones.

The clonotype comes from a young woman with acute or convalescent COVID-19. The receptor chain draws on TRBV15 and TRBJ1-2; the D gene cannot be named for sure. Sample: peripheral blood. The DNA reads as follows: TGTGCCGCCAGCAGAGAATGGAGGGTTGACTATGGCTACACCTTC. It specifies CAASREWRVDYGYTF.